These 29 T cell receptor beta chains were sequenced from one sample in a study of blood T cell repertoires in COVID-19. Generated by immunoSEQ multiplex PCR, the TCRdb table keeps only in-frame clones and is missing some. Of 85,000 to 95,000 clones listed, around 90% are singletons. The sample taken for sequencing was peripheral blood. Every receptor here comes from a woman of 80 years or more with acute or convalescent COVID-19.

The chain joins TRBV7-3 to TRBJ2-7, with TRBD2 as a possible D gene (6 bases). The germline CDR1 and CDR2 sequences are SGHTA and FQGTGA. CDR3 size: 14 residues. V dropped 5 bases and J dropped 1 base, with 12 bases sitting between them. CDR3 amino acids: CASSPIGGSYEQYF. CDR3 bases: TGTGCCAGCAGCCCCATTGGGGGGTCCTACGAGCAGTACTTC.

The chain has TRBV9 and TRBJ2-7; a weak D match, TRBD1 (8 bases). Deletions cut 1 base from V and 2 bases from J, with 13 bases between. Germline V CDR1 and CDR2: SGDLS, YYNGEE. CDR3 length equals 15 residues. CDR3 nucleotides: TGTGCCAGCAGCGTAAGCGGGACAGGCCCCTACGAGCAGTACTTC. Its protein is CASSVSGTGPYEQYF.

The chain carries TRBV12-3 or TRBV12-4 and TRBJ2-2; no clear D gene. The ends were cut back, 6 bases at V and 4 bases at J, with 3 bases in the middle. This CDR3 has 11 residues. CDR3 nucleotides: TGTGCCAGCAGCAGCACCGGGGAGCTGTTTTTT. It is translated as CASSSTGELFF.

The V call is TRBV20-1, the J call TRBJ1-1; TRBD1 matches 8 bases. Germline CDR1 and CDR2: DFQATT and SNEGSKA (reference sequence). J gave up 4 bases and V 3 bases, and 1 base lay outside the gene matches. The CDR3 covers 12 residues. The CDR3 loop is CSASTGGTEAFF. The CDR3 DNA is TGCAGTGCTAGTACAGGGGGCACTGAAGCTTTCTTT.

This chain uses TRBV5-8 with TRBJ2-3, with 10 bases matching TRBD1. V dropped 4 bases and J dropped 0; count of bases not matched to a gene: 8. The CDR3 length is 17 residues. Germline lookup yields CDR1 SGHTS and CDR2 YDEGEE. CDR3: CASSPGTGATSTDTQYF. The CDR3 DNA reads as TGTGCCAGCAGCCCCGGGACAGGGGCTACTAGCACAGATACGCAGTATTTT.

V is TRBV6-6 and J is TRBJ2-5, with D maybe TRBD1 (6 bases). This CDR3 is built from 11 residues. V lost 11 bases and J 8 bases, leaving 15 bases between the germline ends. Germline V lookup: CDR1 MNHNY, CDR2 SVGAGI (reference sequence). For the CDR3, the DNA is TGTGCCGGCGCCCCAGGGGTAACCCAGTACTTC. The encoded protein is CAGAPGVTQYF.

This chain links TRBV27 with TRBJ2-1, with D perhaps matching TRBD1 (5 bases). This CDR3 has 14 residues. V lost 2 bases, J lost 9 bases, and 14 bases lay in between. Germline V gene data show CDR1 as MNHEY and CDR2 as SMNVEV (reference sequence). Here the CDR3 reads CASSLAQGTGEQFF. Written as DNA, the CDR3 is TGTGCCAGCAGTTTAGCGCAGGGTACGGGTGAGCAGTTCTTC.

V is TRBV10-3 and J is TRBJ2-1; 13 bases fit TRBD2. Germline V gene lookup returns CDR1 ENHRY and CDR2 SYGVKD. J lost 8 bases, V lost 2 bases, and 6 bases had no gene match. The CDR3 totals 16 residues. The CDR3 loop is CAISEHGLAGEDEQFF. In DNA, the CDR3 is TGTGCCATCAGTGAGCATGGACTAGCGGGAGAGGATGAGCAGTTCTTC.

The V call is TRBV13, the J call TRBJ1-2, with a possible D match to TRBD1 (5 bases). CDR3 size: 15 residues. The V end lost 2 bases, the J end lost 4 bases, and 14 bases lay between the germline ends. The germline V gene encodes CDR1 PRHDT and CDR2 FYEKMQ (reference sequence). This CDR3 is CASSLRQLAVYGYTF. The CDR3 DNA is TGTGCCAGCAGCTTAAGACAGCTAGCGGTCTATGGCTACACCTTC.

The chain carries TRBV7-2 and TRBJ2-3; D call uncertain. Per the germline V gene, CDR1 is SGHTA and CDR2 is FQGNSA. The CDR3 consists of 16 residues. Trimming took 0 bases from V and 1 from J, leaving 11 bases between them. The CDR3 is CASSLAPMAGTDTQYF. The DNA of the CDR3 is TGTGCCAGCAGCTTAGCGCCGATGGCGGGCACAGATACGCAGTATTTT.

The chain is built from TRBV30 and TRBJ1-1, with TRBD1 matching 8 bases. Germline loops: CDR1 GTSNPN, CDR2 SVGIG (reference sequence). The ends lost 2 bases at V and 6 bases at J; junction bases unmatched: 8. The CDR3 has 14 amino acids. The CDR3 sequence: CAWSHGQGSSEAFF. CDR3 sequence (DNA): TGTGCCTGGAGTCACGGACAGGGATCGTCTGAAGCTTTCTTT.

The chain combines TRBV29-1 with TRBJ1-2, with D perhaps TRBD1 (5 bases). Trimming pared 5 bases from V and 8 bases from J, leaving 18 bases between. Germline CDR1 SQVTM, CDR2 ANQGSEA. The CDR3 is made up of 13 amino acids. The DNA for the CDR3 is TGCAGCGTTTCGTCATACTCCGGACACGGCTACACCTTC. This translates into CSVSSYSGHGYTF.

This chain links TRBV7-8 with TRBJ1-3; 7 bases are a match to TRBD1. Unmatched junction bases numbered 8, after V lost 5 bases and J lost 4 bases. The CDR3 consists of 15 residues. Germline CDR1 SGHVS, CDR2 FQNEAQ. CDR3 DNA: TGTGCCAGCAGCCCCAGGACAGGTTTGGGAAACACCATATATTTT. Protein sequence: CASSPRTGLGNTIYF. The complete variable domain, with remaining parts taken from reference TRBV7-8 and TRBJ1-3, reads GAGVSQSPRYKVAKRGQDVALRCDPISGHVSLFWYQQALGQGPEFLTYFQNEAQLDKSGLPSDRFFAERPEGSVSTLKIQRTQQEDSAVYLCASSPRTGLGNTIYFGEGSWLTVV.

V usage is TRBV5-4 and J usage is TRBJ2-5; 12 bases are a match to TRBD2. The germline V gene encodes CDR1 SGHNT and CDR2 YYREEE (reference sequence). The CDR3 contains 16 residues. With V trimmed by 3 bases and J by 5 bases, 8 bases remained unmatched. As DNA, the CDR3 is TGTGCCAGCAGCTCTCGGACTAGCGGGGTTAGGGAGACCCAGTACTTC. Translation: CASSSRTSGVRETQYF.

The V call is TRBV25-1, the J call TRBJ1-2; the D gene is possibly TRBD1 (6 bases). V was clipped by 6 bases and J by 6 bases, with 14 bases between them. Germline V gene data show CDR1 as MGHDK and CDR2 as SYGVNS. The CDR3 extends over 13 amino acids. The chain's CDR3 is CASSWDIWDGYTF. As DNA, the CDR3 is TGTGCCAGCAGCTGGGACATTTGGGATGGCTACACCTTC.

For the CDR3, the DNA is TGCGCCAGCAGCTTGGCCGGTGAACCTTCCAAAAACATTCAGTACTTC. It is translated as CASSLAGEPSKNIQYF. This chain links TRBV5-1 with TRBJ2-4; D is undetermined. The CDR3 consists of 16 residues. Per the germline V gene, CDR1 is SGHRS and CDR2 is YFSETQ. Trimming pared 0 bases from V and 2 bases from J, leaving 12 bases between.

As concerns this clone: The sample carries other DNA sequences with the same CDR3. The chain recombines TRBV3-1 (or the pseudogene TRBV3-2) with TRBJ2-7; TRBD1 is a possible D gene (5 bases). Trimming took off 1 base at V and 7 bases at J, with 26 bases between the two ends. CDR1 and CDR2 from the germline V gene are LGHDT and YNNKEL (reference sequence). The CDR3 length is 18 residues. The CDR3 spells CASSQGRDRADTLFEQYF. CDR3 nucleotides: TGTGCCAGCAGCCAAGGGCGAGATCGGGCGGACACCCTTTTTGAGCAGTACTTC.

The V gene is TRBV20-1, the J gene TRBJ1-1, with D maybe TRBD1 (5 bases). CDR3 length: 11 residues. Germline V CDR1 and CDR2: DFQATT, SNEGSKA (reference sequence). This CDR3 reads CTQGQNTEAFF. The CDR3 DNA reads as TGCACCCAAGGACAGAACACTGAAGCTTTCTTT.

V gene TRBV28 combines with J gene TRBJ2-7; 7 positions match TRBD2. Germline V lookup: CDR1 MDHEN, CDR2 SYDVKM. V shed 8 bases, J shed 4 bases, and the junction held 8 bases outside the gene matches. This CDR3 contains 13 residues. This CDR3 is CASSGGSRYEQYF. The CDR3 DNA follows: TGTGCCAGCTCGGGGGGTAGTCGGTACGAGCAGTACTTC. Full variable domain (outside the CDR3, taken from reference TRBV28 and TRBJ2-7): DVKVTQSSRYLVKRTGEKVFLECVQDMDHENMFWYRQDPGLGLRLIYFSYDVKMKEKGDIPEGYSVSREKKERFSLILESASTNQTSMYLCASSGGSRYEQYFGPGTRLTVT.

The gene calls are TRBV5-4 and TRBJ1-2, with D perhaps TRBD1 (5 bases). Germline V gene sequence: CDR1 SGHNT, CDR2 YYREEE (reference sequence). V gave up 4 bases and J gave up 6 bases, with 22 bases separating them. This CDR3 comprises 16 residues. The chain's CDR3 is CASSDQGRGGSHGYTF. CDR3 in DNA: TGTGCCAGCAGCGACCAGGGAAGGGGAGGTAGCCATGGCTACACCTTC.

The chain recombines TRBV6-6 with TRBJ1-1; perhaps TRBD1 as D (5 bases). Germline-derived CDR1 and CDR2 are MNHNY and SVGAGI (reference sequence). This CDR3 region has 16 residues. Between the trimmed V and J ends, which lost 6 bases and 0 bases, there was a span of 17 bases. The CDR3 region has the DNA TGTGCCAGCAGCCAACAGGCCTCCCCGGTGAACACTGAAGCTTTCTTT. Translating it yields CASSQQASPVNTEAFF.

The chain uses TRBV7-7 and TRBJ1-2, with D unresolved. Germline V lookup: CDR1 SSHAT, CDR2 FNYEAQ (reference sequence). This CDR3 is built from 14 residues. CDR3 in DNA: TGTACTAGCAGCTTAGTCTGTTGGCAGGCCGACTACACCTTC. It translates to CTSSLVCWQADYTF.

This clone is a singleton in its sample. The chain carries TRBV6-5 and TRBJ1-2; 8 nucleotides line up with TRBD1. The trim removed 6 bases at V and 14 bases at J, leaving 11 bases unmatched. The CDR3 runs to 12 residues. The germline gives CDR1 MNHEY, CDR2 SVGAGI. CDR3: CASRDGQGKGTF. CDR3 DNA sequence: TGTGCCAGCAGAGACGGACAGGGTAAAGGTACCTTC.

The V call is TRBV5-6, the J call TRBJ1-4, with D possibly TRBD1 on 5 matching bases. V lost 0 bases to trimming and J lost 0 bases, with 15 bases between them. The CDR3 is made up of 18 amino acids. Germline V gives CDR1 SGHDT, CDR2 YYEEEE. This CDR3 reads CASSLVGRRGATNEKLFF. In DNA form, the CDR3 reads TGTGCCAGCAGCTTGGTGGGTCGAAGGGGTGCAACTAATGAAAAACTGTTTTTT. Based on the CDR3 plus reference TRBV5-6 and TRBJ1-4, the full variable domain is DAGVTQSPTHLIKTRGQQVTLRCSPKSGHDTVSWYQQALGQGPQFIFQYYEEEERQRGNFPDRFSGHQFPNYSSELNVNALLLGDSALYLCASSLVGRRGATNEKLFFGSGTQLSVL.

A few counts support this clone. The V gene is TRBV6-4, the J gene TRBJ1-2; 8 nucleotides line up with TRBD1. The germline V gene encodes CDR1 MRHNA and CDR2 SNTAGT. Trimming cost V 9 bases and J 8 bases; bases outside gene matches: 14. The CDR3 has 14 residues. CDR3 coding DNA: TGTGCCAGACCTCCCGGGACAGGACTTAAGGGCTACACCTTC. Translating gives CARPPGTGLKGYTF.

This clone was recorded once. This chain links TRBV7-9 with TRBJ1-1, with 8 bases lining up with TRBD1. V trimming: 6 bases; J trimming: 0 bases; junction bases outside the gene matches: 6. The germline V gene encodes CDR1 SEHNR and CDR2 FQNEAQ (reference sequence). The CDR3 sequence is 15 residues long. The CDR3 region is CASSYDRGMNTEAFF. In DNA form, the CDR3 reads TGTGCCAGCAGTTACGACAGGGGCATGAACACTGAAGCTTTCTTT.

V usage is TRBV18 and J usage is TRBJ1-5, with D hard to call. Germline CDR1 reads KGHSH; CDR2 reads LQKENI. The CDR3 length is 15 residues. Trimming left V 5 bases short and J 4 bases short, with 15 bases between. CDR3 region: CASSSTRGQNQPQHF. The DNA for the CDR3 is TGTGCCAGCTCATCCACCCGAGGGCAAAATCAGCCCCAGCATTTT.

The chain combines TRBV6-5 with TRBJ2-5; 10 bases line up with TRBD2. CDR3 size: 14 residues. Germline CDR1 reads MNHEY; CDR2 reads SVGAGI. After removal of 7 bases from V and 5 bases from J, the junction contained 7 bases not matched to a gene. CDR3 sequence (DNA): TGTGCCAGCAAAATTGGTAGCGGGAGGGAGACCCAGTACTTC. Translating gives CASKIGSGRETQYF.

The CDR3 DNA reads as TGTGCCAGCAGTGAAACGGGGACAGGGCCGGTTGAAGCTTTCTTT. Its protein is CASSETGTGPVEAFF. This rearrangement joins TRBV2 to TRBJ1-1, with 9 bases aligning to TRBD1. Losses at the gene ends were 2 bases for V and 7 bases for J; bases not matched to a gene: 8. Germline V gene data show CDR1 as SNHLY and CDR2 as FYNNEI. There are 15 residues in the CDR3. Combining the CDR3 with reference TRBV2 and TRBJ1-1 gives the whole variable domain EPEVTQTPSHQVTQMGQEVILRCVPISNHLYFYWYRQILGQKVEFLVSFYNNEISEKSEIFDDQFSVERPDGSNFTLKIRSTKLEDSAMYFCASSETGTGPVEAFFGQGTRLTVV.